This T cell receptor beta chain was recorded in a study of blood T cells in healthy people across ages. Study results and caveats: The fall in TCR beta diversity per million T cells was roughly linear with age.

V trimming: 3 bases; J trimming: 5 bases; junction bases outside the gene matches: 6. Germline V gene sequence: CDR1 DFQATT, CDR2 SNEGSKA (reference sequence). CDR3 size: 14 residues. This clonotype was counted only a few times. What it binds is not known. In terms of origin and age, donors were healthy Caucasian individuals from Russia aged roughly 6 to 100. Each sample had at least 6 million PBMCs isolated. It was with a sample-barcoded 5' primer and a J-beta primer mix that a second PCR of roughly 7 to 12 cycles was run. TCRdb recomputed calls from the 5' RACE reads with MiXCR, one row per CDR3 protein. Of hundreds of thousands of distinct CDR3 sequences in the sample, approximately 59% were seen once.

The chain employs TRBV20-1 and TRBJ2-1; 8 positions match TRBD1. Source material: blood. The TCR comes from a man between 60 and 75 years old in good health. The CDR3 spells CSASSPDRDNEQFF. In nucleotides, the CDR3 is TGCAGTGCTAGCTCACCGGACAGGGACAATGAGCAGTTCTTC.